This is a list of T cell receptor beta chains from one sample in a study of beta chain features in type 1 diabetes. Only in-frame clones appear in the TCRdb table, and some are missing; sequencing was by immunoSEQ multiplex PCR. The repertoire consists of about 450,000 clones, with about an eighth occurring once and the leading ten covering over 0.04%. The sample taken for sequencing was naive CD4+ T cells from blood. These TCRs come from a woman aged 18-29 years in good health. Each CDR3 is given with its conserved first and last residue. The D gene is left open where the match is weak. Part of the rows lack a size; the others show once, few, many or a class for expanded clones.

V gene	clone size	J gene	D gene	CDR3 DNA	CDR3 protein
TRBV7-9	.	TRBJ2-5	.	TGTGCCAGCAGCCAAGGACAGACCCAAGAGACCCAGTACTTC	CASSQGQTQETQYF
TRBV30	.	TRBJ2-7	.	TGTGCCTGGAGAACGGCGGCCGCCTACGAGCAGTACTTC	CAWRTAAAYEQYF
TRBV4-3	.	TRBJ2-5	.	TGCGCCAGCAGCCTCATCTGGGGGGCCCAAGAGACCCAGTACTTC	CASSLIWGAQETQYF
TRBV5-4	few	TRBJ2-3	.	TGTGCCAGCAAAAGCACAGATACGCAGTATTTT	CASKSTDTQYF
TRBV29-1	few	TRBJ2-7	.	TGCAGCGTTGAAGAGGCCCGCAGGGGTAATCTCTACGAGCAGTACTTC	CSVEEARRGNLYEQYF
TRBV4-3	few	TRBJ2-1	TRBD1	TGCGCCAGCAGCCAAGACCCAGGGGGCGGGGTGAATGAGCAGTTCTTC	CASSQDPGGGVNEQFF
TRBV2	.	TRBJ1-6	.	TGTGCCAGCCCTAGCCTGGCGGATTCACCCCTCCACTTT	CASPSLADSPLHF
TRBV4-3	.	TRBJ2-3	.	TGCGCCAGCAGCTTACGGACTACACTCACGCAGTATTTT	CASSLRTTLTQYF
TRBV4-3	.	TRBJ1-2	.	TGCGCCAGCAGCTGGGCCAGCGCCCCTCCCTATGGCTACACCTTC	CASSWASAPPYGYTF
TRBV6-5	.	TRBJ1-5	.	TGTGCCAGCACCGGGGGTCCCGAGGGCAATCAGCCCCAGCATTTT	CASTGGPEGNQPQHF
TRBV5-1	.	TRBJ2-4	.	TGCGCCAGCAGCTTGGACAGCCTAAACATTCAGTACTTC	CASSLDSLNIQYF
TRBV30	.	TRBJ2-2	.	TGTGCCTGGAGTAAGGGGAGCACCGGGGAGCTGTTTTTT	CAWSKGSTGELFF
TRBV7-2	few	TRBJ2-3	TRBD2	TGTGCCAGCAGCTTATTTATTCGGGGGGTCGGAGATACGCAGTATTTT	CASSLFIRGVGDTQYF
TRBV7-2	.	TRBJ1-1	.	TGTGCCAGCAGCTTATCTCCCAGGGAGGTGAACACTGAAGCTTTCTTT	CASSLSPREVNTEAFF
TRBV9	few	TRBJ2-6	TRBD1	TGTGCCAGCAGCCCCTCGGGACAGGGTTCTGGGGCCAACGTCCTGACTTTC	CASSPSGQGSGANVLTF
TRBV7-6	few	TRBJ2-1	.	TGTGCCAGCAGCCCGCATAGTCTTTCCTACAATGAGCAGTTCTTC	CASSPHSLSYNEQFF
TRBV27	.	TRBJ1-2	.	TGTGCCAGCAGTTTTTGGGGCTTCGATGGCTACACCTTC	CASSFWGFDGYTF
TRBV25-1	.	TRBJ2-5	.	TGTGCCAGCAGTGAGGGAATGGAAGAGACCCAGTACTTC	CASSEGMEETQYF
TRBV25-1	few	TRBJ2-7	.	TGTGCCAGCAGTAGGGGCGGATCCTACGAGCAGTACTTC	CASSRGGSYEQYF
TRBV11-3	few	TRBJ2-1	.	TGTGCCAGCAGCTCCTACGAGGTGCGGGGCGCTGTAGATGAGCAGTTCTTC	CASSSYEVRGAVDEQFF
TRBV14	few	TRBJ1-1	.	TGTGCCAGCAGTGGCGGCATGAAGAACACTGAAGCTTTCTTT	CASSGGMKNTEAFF
TRBV29-1	few	TRBJ2-1	TRBD2	TGCAGCGTTGAAAGCCTTAGCGGGAGGGAAGGTCAACGGGAGCAGTTCTTC	CSVESLSGREGQREQFF
TRBV4-1	.	TRBJ2-4	TRBD1	TGCGCCAGCAGCCAAGAGGACAGGGGGAACATTCAGTACTTC	CASSQEDRGNIQYF